These 18 T cell receptor beta chains originate from one sample sequenced in a study of blood T cell repertoires in COVID-19. The table came from immunoSEQ multiplex PCR; TCRdb's copy has only in-frame clones and leaves some out. The data hold a few hundred thousand clones, with just over 85% observed a single time. Sequencing input: PBMCs or T cells enriched from blood (not recorded which). These TCRs come from a woman aged 45-65 years with acute COVID-19.

The chain carries TRBV3-1 (or the pseudogene TRBV3-2) and TRBJ1-6, with a tentative D call TRBD1 (6 bases). Deletions cut 5 bases from V and 12 bases from J, with 14 bases between. The CDR3 is 13 residues long. Per germline, CDR1 LGHDT and CDR2 YNNKEL (reference sequence). The CDR3 DNA is TGTGCCAGCAGCAAGACAGGAGGTCTACCCCTCCACTTT. Protein product: CASSKTGGLPLHF.

The chain recombines TRBV6-4 with TRBJ1-5; D not resolved. Germline V gene data show CDR1 as MRHNA and CDR2 as SNTAGT. The CDR3 spans 15 residues. The ends were cut back, 7 bases at V and 1 base at J, with 14 bases in the middle. In nucleotides, the CDR3 is TGTGCCAGCACTCCGGTCCGGGGAAGCAATCAGCCCCAGCATTTT. This gives the protein CASTPVRGSNQPQHF.

J is TRBJ2-7 and V is TRBV4-1, with D tentatively TRBD2 (6 bases). The V gene lost 1 base and the J gene lost 4 bases, with 17 bases spanning the gap. From germline, CDR1 is MGHRA and CDR2 YSYEKL. This CDR3 region has 16 residues. DNA of the CDR3: TGCGCCAGCAGCCAAGGTTATGGGGACTGGTCGTACGAGCAGTACTTC. Amino acids: CASSQGYGDWSYEQYF.

The chain links TRBV7-7 to TRBJ2-5; 7 nucleotides align to TRBD1. The V segment lost 5 bases and the J segment 4 bases; nucleotides outside the gene matches: 4. CDR1 and CDR2 from the germline V gene are SSHAT and FNYEAQ (reference sequence). The CDR3 consists of 13 residues. This CDR3 reads CASSLRTGETQYF. CDR3 bases: TGTGCCAGCAGCCTCCGGACAGGAGAGACCCAGTACTTC.

This clone occurred once. V gene TRBV5-1 combines with J gene TRBJ2-7; TRBD1 is a possible D gene (5 bases). Germline CDR1 is SGHRS and CDR2 is YFSETQ. Trimming shortened V by 2 bases and J by 0 bases, and 15 bases separated the two germline ends. The CDR3 is 16 residues long. The DNA for the CDR3 is TGCGCCAGCAGCTTTAGGGGTTCCTCCAGCTCCTACGAGCAGTACTTC. Protein: CASSFRGSSSSYEQYF.

This chain joins TRBV5-6 and TRBJ1-1, with 9 bases matching TRBD1. Germline assignment: CDR1 SGHDT and CDR2 YYEEEE. The ends lost 0 bases at V and 0 bases at J; junction bases unmatched: 3. The CDR3 length is 16 residues. The CDR3 sequence: CASSLAGTGLNTEAFF. The DNA for the CDR3 is TGTGCCAGCAGCTTGGCAGGGACAGGGTTGAACACTGAAGCTTTCTTT.

In DNA form, the CDR3 reads TGTGCCAGTAGTATAACGGGGGTCACAGATACGCAGTATTTT. Translated: CASSITGVTDTQYF. The chain recombines TRBV19 with TRBJ2-3; D perhaps matches TRBD2 (6 bases). Germline CDR1 LNHDA, CDR2 SQIVND (reference sequence). The CDR3 is 14 amino acids. Between the trimmed V and J ends, which lost 2 bases and 2 bases, there was a span of 8 bases.

The gene calls are TRBV29-1 and TRBJ1-1; D not resolved. This CDR3 comprises 13 residues. Trimming stripped 2 bases from V and 2 bases from J, with 9 bases between. Looked up from germline, CDR1 is SQVTM and CDR2 is ANQGSEA. The CDR3 DNA follows: TGCAGCGTTGAACGCCAGTCTAACACTGAAGCTTTCTTT. This translates into CSVERQSNTEAFF.

This chain joins TRBV5-1 and TRBJ2-5, with D tentatively TRBD2 (6 bases). Trimming cost V 3 bases and J 1 base, with 13 bases left between them. The CDR3 spans 15 residues. The germline gives CDR1 SGHRS, CDR2 YFSETQ. The CDR3 DNA sequence: TGCGCCAGCAGCTATAGCGGTGCTATCCAAGAGACCCAGTACTTC. Translation: CASSYSGAIQETQYF.

The CDR3 nucleotides are TGTGCCAGCAGCTTTGTTGGACAGGGCTACACTGAAGCTTTCTTT. It yields the protein CASSFVGQGYTEAFF. V gene TRBV11-2 combines with J gene TRBJ1-1; 8 bases fit TRBD1. The germline gives CDR1 SGHAT, CDR2 FQNNGV. This CDR3 region has 15 residues. Trimming at V came to 3 bases and at J to 3 bases, leaving 6 bases not matched to a gene.

V is TRBV18 and J is TRBJ1-4; TRBD1 aligns across 7 bases. CDR1 is KGHSH and CDR2 is LQKENI in the germline V gene. The CDR3 sequence is 17 residues long. J was trimmed by 0 bases and V by 0 bases; bases with no gene match: 4. The CDR3 nucleotides read TGTGCCAGCTCACCACCGGGACAGCCTGCAACTAATGAAAAACTGTTTTTT. This sequence encodes CASSPPGQPATNEKLFF.

The rearrangement uses TRBV7-2 and TRBJ2-7; the D gene is possibly TRBD2 (6 bases). Germline loops: CDR1 SGHTA, CDR2 FQGNSA. There are 19 residues in the CDR3. The germline V and J ends were trimmed by 5 bases and 2 bases, with 28 bases remaining between them. In nucleotides, the CDR3 is TGTGCCAGCAGCCTTAACCGTCTATCAAGCGGAGGGGAGGCCTACGAGCAGTACTTC. Residues: CASSLNRLSSGGEAYEQYF.

The rearrangement joins TRBV21-1 to TRBJ1-1. TRBV21-1 is tagged as a pseudogene. The CDR3 contains 15 residues. For the CDR3, the DNA is TGTGCCAGCAGCAAAGCGGGGGGTATGAACACTGAAGCTTTCTTT. It encodes CASSKAGGMNTEAFF.

The chain joins TRBV7-2 to TRBJ2-7; TRBD1 matches at 8 bases. V lost 4 bases, J lost 7 bases, and 9 bases stayed unmatched. CDR3 length: 14 residues. CDR1 SGHTA and CDR2 FQGNSA come from the germline V gene. Written as DNA, the CDR3 is TGTGCCAGCAGCTGGGAGGACAGGGCCGGAGAGCAGTACTTC. Amino acid sequence: CASSWEDRAGEQYF.

The gene calls are TRBV7-3 and TRBJ1-6; TRBD1 is a possible D gene (6 bases). The V and J ends lost 3 bases and 8 bases respectively, with 14 bases between them. The CDR3 extends over 15 amino acids. Germline V gene data show CDR1 as SGHTA and CDR2 as FQGTGA. In DNA form, the CDR3 reads TGTGCCAGCAGCTTCTCACAGGGCCCACATTCACCCCTCCACTTT. It is translated as CASSFSQGPHSPLHF.

This chain uses TRBV28 with TRBJ1-1; TRBD1 aligns across 9 bases. Germline lookup yields CDR1 MDHEN and CDR2 SYDVKM. Unmatched junction bases numbered 11, after V lost 2 bases and J lost 4 bases. This CDR3 has 17 residues. CDR3: CASSLPQTGGSGTEAFF. The CDR3 DNA reads as TGTGCCAGCAGTTTACCGCAAACAGGGGGCTCGGGCACTGAAGCTTTCTTT.

This rearrangement joins TRBV11-2 to TRBJ2-1, with TRBD1 as a possible D gene (6 bases). V was cut by 3 bases and J by 1 base, with 10 bases left in between. CDR3 size: 15 residues. Germline values: CDR1 SGHAT, CDR2 FQNNGV. As DNA, the CDR3 is TGTGCCAGCAGCTTCCCGACAGGTTCCTACAATGAGCAGTTCTTC. It specifies CASSFPTGSYNEQFF.

V and J are TRBV28 and TRBJ2-6; tentative D call: TRBD2 (6 bases). V shed 4 bases and J shed 0 bases, with 19 bases lying between them. This CDR3 is built from 19 residues. From germline, CDR1 is MDHEN and CDR2 SYDVKM. The CDR3 reads CASSSNLGTSSSGANVLTF. The CDR3 DNA sequence: TGTGCCAGCAGTTCCAACCTTGGGACTTCCAGCTCTGGGGCCAACGTCCTGACTTTC.